The 12 T cell receptor beta chains presented below share a single source sample, sequenced in a study of robustness of blood B and T cell sequencing. The cDNA carried a universal priming site added by a 5' template-switch oligo. The template-switch oligo carried a 12-nucleotide random UMI tagging each cDNA molecule. TCRdb reprocessed the PCR reads with MiXCR, giving one entry per CDR3 protein. The sample lists about 1,200 distinct CDR3 sequences, about two thirds occurring once. Instead of genomic DNA, mRNA was used to measure TCR beta repertoires. Material: peripheral blood. These TCRs come from a human donor in good health.

The V and J genes are TRBV5-5 and TRBJ2-3, with D tentatively TRBD2 (7 bases). V was pared by 4 bases and J by 7 bases, with 16 bases between. This CDR3 spans 14 amino acids. The germline V gene has CDR1 SGHKS and CDR2 YYEKEE (reference sequence). The CDR3 DNA is TGTGCCAGCAGCGAAGGGGGGGCCGGGAATACGCAGTATTTT. Encoded protein: CASSEGGAGNTQYF.

This clonotype was seen more than once but under ten times. The chain uses TRBV24-1 and TRBJ2-1, with 13 bases matching TRBD2. This CDR3 region has 20 residues. The ends lost 4 bases at V and 5 bases at J; junction bases unmatched: 16. CDR1 is KGHDR, CDR2 SFDVKD, per germline. CDR3 in DNA: TGTGCCACCAGTGAGACTAGCGGGGGGAACCCATCACCCATCGACAATGAGCAGTTCTTC. Encoded protein: CATSETSGGNPSPIDNEQFF.

J is TRBJ2-3 and V is TRBV7-2; D possibly corresponds to TRBD1 (5 bases). The germline CDR1 and CDR2 sequences are SGHTA and FQGNSA. This CDR3 comprises 16 residues. V lost 2 bases and J 2 bases, leaving 14 bases between the germline ends. In DNA form, the CDR3 reads TGTGCCAGCAGCTTATGGCCGACAGAACTCACAGATACGCAGTATTTT. Amino acids: CASSLWPTELTDTQYF.

V usage is TRBV10-1 and J usage is TRBJ2-7; 10 bases are a match to TRBD1. Germline CDR1 WNHNN, CDR2 SYGVQD (reference sequence). The CDR3 consists of 14 residues. V was clipped by 4 bases and J by 6 bases; unmatched bases: 6. This chain's CDR3 is CASSGPGQGSEQYF. The CDR3 DNA follows: TGCGCCAGCAGTGGCCCGGGACAGGGGTCCGAGCAGTACTTC.

CDR3 DNA sequence: TGTGCCAGCAGCACGGGACAGGGGGCTTCACCCCTCCACTTT. This translates into CASSTGQGASPLHF. This chain joins TRBV21-1 and TRBJ1-6; the table's TRBD1 call for D was not verified on the DNA. TRBV21-1 is a pseudogene. The length of the CDR3 is 14 residues.

The CDR3 spells CASTPTGQAEAFF. CDR3 sequence (DNA): TGTGCCAGCACTCCGACAGGACAAGCTGAAGCTTTCTTT. The chain couples TRBV6-6 to TRBJ1-1; tentatively, D is TRBD1 (6 bases). The germline gives CDR1 MNHNY, CDR2 SVGAGI (reference sequence). V was cut by 7 bases and J by 6 bases, with 15 bases left in between. CDR3 size: 13 residues.

In nucleotides, the CDR3 is TGTGCCAGCAGCTTTCCGGGACAGGGTAACGAGCAGTACTTC. This sequence encodes CASSFPGQGNEQYF. The genes are TRBV5-5 and TRBJ2-7, with 9 bases aligning to TRBD1. Per the germline V gene, CDR1 is SGHKS and CDR2 is YYEKEE (reference sequence). The V and J ends lost 2 bases and 5 bases, in that order; junction bases with no gene match: 5. CDR3 length: 14 amino acids.

The chain is built from TRBV10-3 and TRBJ1-5; D is undetermined. The CDR3 length is 14 residues. V was shortened by 3 bases and J by 0 bases, with 6 bases between the two germline ends. Germline assignment: CDR1 ENHRY and CDR2 SYGVKD. The CDR3 reads CAISDLYSNQPQHF. DNA of the CDR3: TGTGCCATCAGTGATCTGTATAGCAATCAGCCCCAGCATTTT.

DNA for the CDR3: TGCGCCAGCAGCTTGGAGTTAAACACTGAAGCTTTCTTT. This codes for CASSLELNTEAFF. The chain recombines TRBV5-1 with TRBJ1-1, with D hard to call. This CDR3 contains 13 residues. From germline, CDR1 is SGHRS and CDR2 YFSETQ. V was clipped by 0 bases and J by 2 bases, with 5 bases between them.

Comment on this clonotype: A junction end diverges from the germline sequence, so it may reflect a read error. The chain couples TRBV4-1 to TRBJ2-1; D possibly matches TRBD1 or TRBD2 (5 bases each). CDR1 and CDR2 (germline): MGHRA, YSYEKL. The CDR3 has 14 amino acids. CDR3 amino acids: CASTQNTRGNEQFF. In DNA, the CDR3 is TGCGCCAGCACCCAAAATACGAGGGGCAATGAGCAGTTCTTC.

This clonotype has just a few counts. This rearrangement joins TRBV11-3 to TRBJ2-1; 12 bases align to TRBD2. The CDR3 is made up of 16 amino acids. V lost 5 bases and J lost 5; bases outside the gene matches: 7. CDR1 SGHNT and CDR2 YENEEA come from the germline V gene. CDR3 residues: CASSPLAGGPHNEQFF. The CDR3 nucleotides read TGTGCCAGCAGCCCCCTAGCGGGGGGGCCACACAATGAGCAGTTCTTC.

The CDR3 DNA follows: TGTGCCAGCAGCCTCACCCCCGGGGGGAACTATGGCTACACCTTC. This gives the protein CASSLTPGGNYGYTF. This chain joins TRBV7-3 and TRBJ1-2; a weak D match, TRBD1 (5 bases). The length of the CDR3 is 15 residues. Trimming took 5 bases from V and 2 from J, leaving 15 bases between them. Germline CDR1 is SGHTA and CDR2 is FQGTGA.